The subject of this entry is one TCR beta chain. Its antigen is not identified. These data come from a study of monozygotic twins with inflammatory bowel disease. Whole-study results and caveats: Part of the variability in patient repertoires may have come from differing immunosuppressive treatments.

Germline CDR1 is GTSNPN and CDR2 is SVGIG (reference sequence). The CDR3 loop spans 12 amino acids. Every TCR library drew on around 3,600 ng of total RNA. UMIs were attached via template switching, each with a 6-nucleotide sample barcode. Reprocessing the 5' RACE reads, TCRdb reports a single entry for every CDR3 protein and omits DNA. The sample has approximately 390,000 distinct CDR3 sequences; the top ten hold approximately 2.3%. The V gene is TRBV30, the J gene TRBJ1-1. The TCR was taken from a human donor with ulcerative colitis or Crohn's disease, or a healthy co-twin of an affected twin (not recorded which). Sequences were obtained from blood. CDR3 sequence: CAWTESNTEAFF.